This TCR beta chain was sequenced for a study of T cells in Graves' hyperthyroidism and ophthalmopathy. Overall study results and limits: Most expanded thyroid clonotypes above 0.001 also appeared in blood. Progression to ophthalmopathy was predicted a median of 6.5 months early.

With respect to this clonotype: Its cognate antigen is unknown.

Germline V CDR1 and CDR2: MNHEY, SMNVEV (reference sequence). This CDR3 contains 14 residues. After removal of 3 bases from V and 7 bases from J, the junction contained 5 bases not matched to a gene. RNA transcripts gave rise to amplified TCR beta CDR3 regions. When the TCR CDR3 underwent first-round RT-PCR, the HTBI primer set was used. Via MiXCR, TCRdb re-called the multiplex PCR reads, giving one row per CDR3 protein. The data contain about 620,000 distinct CDR3 sequences, about a sixth of them singletons. Sequencing used blood. The chain couples TRBV27 to TRBJ2-5; 10 bases agree with TRBD1. This receptor was obtained from a woman aged 25 to 39 with Graves' hyperthyroidism. CDR3 coding DNA: TGTGCCAGCAGTTTCGAAGGACAGGGGGGGACCCAGTACTTC. This translates into CASSFEGQGGTQYF.